This record covers a single TCR beta chain. Those enrolled, adults aged 18 to 89 years, came from about 24 US areas. Assay: immunoSEQ multiplex PCR; the TCRdb copy retains only in-frame clones and omits some. The table lists roughly 280,000 clones, more than 80% of them singletons. The record originates from a study of blood T cell repertoires in COVID-19. The wider study: COVID-19 samples from acute and convalescent phases originated in the United States, Italy and Spain.

The sequence derives from a woman between 18 and 30 years old who had recovered from COVID-19. Input material: PBMCs or T cells enriched from blood (not recorded which).

In DNA, the CDR3 is TGTGCCACCCGGCAGGCCGAACCCACTGAAGCTTTCTTT. Translating gives CATRQAEPTEAFF. The chain recombines TRBV7-9 with TRBJ1-1; D uncertain. The germline gives CDR1 SEHNR, CDR2 FQNEAQ (reference sequence). Trimming left V 10 bases short and J 4 bases short, with 16 bases between. The CDR3 sequence is 13 residues long.